This T cell receptor beta chain was sequenced during a study of CD8 T cells in Susac syndrome (dated by TCRdb to the late 2010s). Regarding the study in general: Repertoire sequencing was used to test whether CD8+ T cell activation and differentiation in Susac syndrome was antigen driven. The paper's findings and limits, for the study overall: The study acknowledged that relatively few individuals were included in the TCR sequencing and HLA analysis.

RNA was extracted using the RNeasy kit, and 0.5 to 1 microgram was reverse transcribed with random hexamers. The immunoSEQ multiplex PCR assay, covering 54 Vbeta and 13 Jbeta segments, was used to amplify TCR beta CDR3 regions. To correct PCR amplification bias, a synthetic template baseline was used for both primer optimization and computational correction. The paper's data handling went like this. Reads were assigned to V, D and J genes according to IMGT and analyzed in immunoSEQ Analyzer, with only productive sequences retained. To calculate clonality, Shannon entropy was normalized by log2 of the number of productive unique sequences and then subtracted from one. Public and private clones were assessed among the 100 most prevalent clones of each patient and control. Clones were defined as Susac-specific when absent from the healthy and MS cohorts, from roughly 1,100 published viral clones and from other ImmuneACCESS disease sequences. TCRdb reprocessed the public reads (quality trimming at Q25 with fastp, clone calling with MiXCR) and kept in-frame beta chains. Entries are consolidated by CDR3 protein sequence, retaining the most common genes and DNA. TCRdb's processing, not the authors', yielded these V and J calls. This sample is represented by fewer than 150,000 distinct CDR3 sequences; 90% to 95% of them were singletons. In total, the top ten clones hold more than 0.095% of the sample.

Peripheral blood CD8+ and CD4+ T cells from healthy donors, Susac syndrome patients and multiple sclerosis patients were profiled by high-throughput TCR beta sequencing. Healthy donors were age- and sex-matched controls. CD8+ TEMRA cells were enriched by FACS, while bulk CD8+ and CD4+ T cells were purified by magnetic negative isolation. Blood was drawn into EDTA tubes, processed within 24 hours, and PBMCs were isolated by density gradient centrifugation. PBMCs intended for TCR sequencing were frozen in liquid nitrogen and were later thawed in a 37 degrees C water bath. The sorted or isolated CD4+, CD8+ and CD8+ TEMRA cells reached a purity of at least 90%. The CDR3 goes from the cysteine to the phenylalanine over 14 residues. The retained sequence is limited to the CDR3, 42 bases, with the frame set at the first base. From V the trimming removes 3 bases and from J it removes 1 base, while the gene matches leave 1 base of the junction unaccounted for.

This clonotype was detected only a few times. The specificity of this receptor is unknown. No much larger clone is present one base from it, and per-base qualities are unavailable. Sequencing used CD4+ T cells from PBMCs. The chain couples TRBV12-3 or TRBV12-4 to TRBJ2-7; 9 junctional bases match TRBD1. This clonotype was sampled from a human donor in good health. The DNA sequence is given as TGTGCCAGCAGTTTCGGGACAGGGTCCTACGAGCAGTACTTC. The translation is CASSFGTGSYEQYF.